These T cell receptor beta chains were read from a single sample in a study of T cells in Graves' hyperthyroidism and ophthalmopathy. MiXCR, applied by TCRdb to the multiplex PCR reads, yields one record per CDR3 protein. The sample lists 300,000 to 350,000 distinct CDR3 sequences, 15% to 20% occurring once. The sequenced sample consisted of blood. Source of these receptors: a middle-aged woman with Graves' ophthalmopathy. CDR3s include the opening cysteine and the closing phenylalanine or tryptophan. D genes are given only for firm matches. Clone size is given for some rows only: seen once, a few or many times, or a class if the clone is expanded.

cdr3_nt | cdr3_aa | clone_size | j_call | v_call | cdr3_length | d_call
TGTGCCAGCAGTTACTCTAGGGACAGTGGATCCTACGAGCAGTACTTC | CASSYSRDSGSYEQYF | many | TRBJ2-7 | TRBV6-2/TRBV6-3 | 16 | TRBD1
TGTGCCTGGAGTAGGGGGGGCTCTGGAAACACCATATATTTT | CAWSRGGSGNTIYF | many | TRBJ1-3 | TRBV30 | 14 | NA
TGCAGCGTTGAGGGGGGGAGCTCCTACAATGAGCAGTTCTTC | CSVEGGSSYNEQFF | many | TRBJ2-1 | TRBV29-1 | 14 | TRBD2
TGTGCCAGCAGTTTGGGAAAGATGTACATGGAGCAGGGTAACACCGGGGAGCTGTTTTTT | CASSLGKMYMEQGNTGELFF | many | TRBJ2-2 | TRBV28 | 20 | NA
TGCGCCAGCAGCCAAGCTTGGGGGGAATCGTTAACTTTCTTT | CASSQAWGESLTFF | few | TRBJ1-1 | TRBV4-3 | 14 | NA
TGCAGTGCGAGACCCGCGGGCCTAGCAGGCACCGGGGAGCTGTTTTTT | CSARPAGLAGTGELFF | many | TRBJ2-2 | TRBV20-1 | 16 | NA
TGTGCCAGCAGCGGGACAGGGGTGGGCGAGCAGTACTTC | CASSGTGVGEQYF | many | TRBJ2-7 | TRBV9 | 13 | TRBD1
TGTGCCAGCACGTCAGGGGACTATAGCAATCAGCCCCAGCATTTT | CASTSGDYSNQPQHF | NA | TRBJ1-5 | TRBV28 | 15 | NA
TGTGCCAGCAGGCTCACTAGCGGGAAAGGCGAGCAGTACTTC | CASRLTSGKGEQYF | few | TRBJ2-7 | TRBV2 | 14 | TRBD2
TGTGCCAGCATTCGGGGCTGGACCGGGGAGCTGTTTTTT | CASIRGWTGELFF | many | TRBJ2-2 | TRBV12-3/TRBV12-4 | 13 | NA
TGTGCCAGCAGTTCCCCTGCCGGGGAGAACACTGAAGCTTTCTTT | CASSSPAGENTEAFF | NA | TRBJ1-1 | TRBV6-5 | 15 | NA
TGTGCCAGCAGCTTAGCGTGGTCCTACGAGCAGTACTTC | CASSLAWSYEQYF | many | TRBJ2-7 | TRBV7-9 | 13 | NA
TGTGCCTGGAGTGTACTGGGGTTACAGGGGACCCAGTACTTC | CAWSVLGLQGTQYF | many | TRBJ2-5 | TRBV30 | 14 | NA
TGTGCCAGCAGTTTCCCGAGTGTTGGAAACACCATATATTTT | CASSFPSVGNTIYF | many | TRBJ1-3 | TRBV12-3/TRBV12-4 | 14 | NA
TGTGCCTGGAGTGTACGAGGGGTATCCGGGGAGCTGTTTTTT | CAWSVRGVSGELFF | NA | TRBJ2-2 | TRBV30 | 14 | NA
TGTGCTAGTGGTCTGGACAGGGCGGGCACTCGAGCTTTCTTT | CASGLDRAGTRAFF | NA | TRBJ1-1 | TRBV12-5 | 14 | TRBD1
TGTGCCAGCAGCTTAGAAGGGGGGAACCAAGAGACCCAGTACTTC | CASSLEGGNQETQYF | many | TRBJ2-5 | TRBV7-9 | 15 | NA
TGTGCCAGCAGCGTCGGGGGGACGACCGATGGCTACACCTTC | CASSVGGTTDGYTF | once | TRBJ1-2 | TRBV6-1 | 14 | NA
TGTGCCAGCAGCCGGACAGGGACCGAAGAGAAGCCCTACGAGCAGTACTTC | CASSRTGTEEKPYEQYF | NA | TRBJ2-7 | TRBV6-2/TRBV6-3 | 17 | TRBD1
TGCGCCAGCAGCCAAGATCGCGGGGGAGGGGTGGAGACCCAGTACTTC | CASSQDRGGGVETQYF | many | TRBJ2-5 | TRBV4-1 | 16 | TRBD2
TGTGCCAGCAGTTCCGGACAGGCAAAAGGGTATGAGCAGTACTTC | CASSSGQAKGYEQYF | NA | TRBJ2-7 | TRBV28 | 15 | TRBD1
TGTGCCAGCAGCTTAACAGCGGGAGGGAGCTCCTACGAGCAGTACTTC | CASSLTAGGSSYEQYF | many | TRBJ2-7 | TRBV6-5 | 16 | TRBD2
TGTGCCAGCAGTGATTACGGGACAGGGCTCTACGAGCAGTACTTC | CASSDYGTGLYEQYF | NA | TRBJ2-7 | TRBV6-1 | 15 | TRBD1
TGTGCCAGCAGCTTAGCGCTGTTTGGTGGCTACACCTTC | CASSLALFGGYTF | NA | TRBJ1-2 | TRBV7-2 | 13 | NA
TGTGCCAGCAGTCGACAGGGGCCGGGTGAGCAGTACTTC | CASSRQGPGEQYF | few | TRBJ2-7 | TRBV6-4 | 13 | TRBD1
TGTGCCAGCAGCCCCGATAGGGGGTATAATCAGCCCCAGCATTTT | CASSPDRGYNQPQHF | many | TRBJ1-5 | TRBV11-2 | 15 | NA